Given below is one T cell receptor beta chain in context. The sample originates from a study of T cells in localized non-small cell lung cancer. Repertoires were generated with immunoSEQ multiplex PCR, while TCRdb's copy carries only in-frame clones and drops some. Among 26,000 or so clones listed, roughly nine tenths were seen once. Deletions cut 5 bases from V and 4 bases from J, with 11 bases between. This CDR3 comprises 13 residues. Germline V gene data show CDR1 as MNHNY and CDR2 as SVGAGI (reference sequence). This rearrangement joins TRBV6-6 to TRBJ1-2, with D possibly matching TRBD1 (6 bases). This clonotype was obtained from a female donor of 60 years or more with stage II squamous cell lung carcinoma. The sample consisted of peripheral blood, taken before any cancer treatment. The CDR3 protein is CASSQGTTYGYTF. As DNA, the CDR3 is TGTGCCAGCAGTCAGGGGACGACCTATGGCTACACCTTC.